A selection of T cell receptor beta chains follows, all from one sample in a study of cytomegalovirus exposure and HLA in healthy donors. Profiled with immunoSEQ multiplex PCR; TCRdb holds only in-frame clones, not every one. The data hold 150,000 to 250,000 clones, with around 78% observed a single time. The sample was PBMCs. These receptors originate from a man between 25 and 39 years old in good health and CMV-seronegative. Both conserved end residues are part of each CDR3. The order of the fields is J gene, D gene, clone size, V gene, CDR3 protein, CDR3 DNA. D genes are given only for firm matches. Not every row has a clone size; where given, it reads once, few, many or a size class.

j_gene: TRBJ1-2; d_gene: -; abundance: few; v_gene: TRBV19; CDR3aa: CATRALGQGHGYTF; CDR3nt: TGTGCCACCAGAGCCCTGGGGCAGGGGCATGGCTACACCTTC
j_gene: TRBJ2-7; d_gene: -; abundance: -; v_gene: TRBV4-1; CDR3aa: CASSASGSGSYEQYF; CDR3nt: TGCGCCAGCAGCGCCTCGGGGAGCGGGTCCTACGAGCAGTACTTC
j_gene: TRBJ2-7; d_gene: TRBD1; abundance: -; v_gene: TRBV7-2; CDR3aa: CASSSQGTEYEQYF; CDR3nt: TGTGCCAGCAGCTCTCAGGGGACAGAGTACGAGCAGTACTTC
j_gene: TRBJ2-7; d_gene: TRBD2; abundance: once; v_gene: TRBV5-4; CDR3aa: CASRDGTSGVAYEQYF; CDR3nt: TGTGCCAGCAGGGATGGGACTAGCGGGGTAGCCTACGAGCAGTACTTC
j_gene: TRBJ2-1; d_gene: TRBD2; abundance: -; v_gene: TRBV7-7; CDR3aa: CASSFASGGGNEQFF; CDR3nt: TGTGCCAGCAGCTTTGCTAGCGGGGGGGGCAATGAGCAGTTCTTC
j_gene: TRBJ2-3; d_gene: -; abundance: few; v_gene: TRBV7-9; CDR3aa: CATLSGGYTDTQYF; CDR3nt: TGTGCCACCCTATCTGGCGGATACACAGATACGCAGTATTTT
j_gene: TRBJ2-7; d_gene: TRBD1; abundance: -; v_gene: TRBV5-5; CDR3aa: CASRITGGNEQYF; CDR3nt: TGTGCCAGCAGGATAACAGGGGGCAACGAGCAGTACTTC
j_gene: TRBJ2-7; d_gene: -; abundance: -; v_gene: TRBV7-2; CDR3aa: CASTSQWAEQYF; CDR3nt: TGTGCCAGCACCTCCCAATGGGCGGAGCAGTACTTC
j_gene: TRBJ1-5; d_gene: -; abundance: -; v_gene: TRBV19; CDR3aa: CASSSGWDQPQHF; CDR3nt: TGTGCCAGTAGCTCAGGGTGGGATCAGCCCCAGCATTTT
j_gene: TRBJ2-7; d_gene: -; abundance: -; v_gene: TRBV5-6; CDR3aa: CASSRAGREQYF; CDR3nt: TGTGCCAGCAGCCGGGCAGGGCGCGAGCAGTACTTC
j_gene: TRBJ1-1; d_gene: -; abundance: -; v_gene: TRBV5-1; CDR3aa: CASSFGGKGTEAFF; CDR3nt: TGCGCCAGCAGCTTCGGGGGGAAAGGCACTGAAGCTTTCTTT
j_gene: TRBJ2-4; d_gene: -; abundance: -; v_gene: TRBV11-2; CDR3aa: CASSLGWAGYPKNIQYF; CDR3nt: TGTGCCAGCAGCTTAGGCTGGGCAGGTTATCCCAAAAACATTCAGTACTTC
j_gene: TRBJ2-6; d_gene: -; abundance: few; v_gene: TRBV5-4; CDR3aa: CASSPGVSGANVLTF; CDR3nt: TGTGCCAGCAGCCCGGGGGTCTCTGGGGCCAACGTCCTGACTTTC
j_gene: TRBJ1-6; d_gene: TRBD1; abundance: -; v_gene: TRBV19; CDR3aa: CASSPFVGQGKSSYNSPLHF; CDR3nt: TGTGCCAGTAGTCCTTTCGTTGGACAGGGGAAGAGCTCCTATAATTCACCCCTCCACTTT
j_gene: TRBJ2-1; d_gene: TRBD1; abundance: -; v_gene: TRBV29-1; CDR3aa: CSGDRGNEQFF; CDR3nt: TGCAGCGGAGACAGGGGTAATGAGCAGTTCTTC
j_gene: TRBJ2-7; d_gene: -; abundance: -; v_gene: TRBV6-6; CDR3aa: CASRGGEGEQYF; CDR3nt: TGTGCCAGCCGTGGAGGTGAGGGCGAGCAGTACTTC
j_gene: TRBJ2-7; d_gene: TRBD1; abundance: -; v_gene: TRBV9; CDR3aa: CASSVGQVYEQYF; CDR3nt: TGTGCCAGCAGCGTGGGACAGGTGTACGAGCAGTACTTC
j_gene: TRBJ2-3; d_gene: TRBD2; abundance: -; v_gene: TRBV7-3; CDR3aa: CASSLTSPGLGSDTQYF; CDR3nt: TGTGCCAGCAGCTTAACCTCCCCGGGACTAGGGTCCGATACGCAGTATTTT
j_gene: TRBJ2-3; d_gene: -; abundance: -; v_gene: TRBV27; CDR3aa: CASSLSTVFGDTQYF; CDR3nt: TGTGCCAGCAGTTTATCCACAGTCTTTGGAGATACGCAGTATTTT
j_gene: TRBJ2-3; d_gene: TRBD2; abundance: -; v_gene: TRBV6-1; CDR3aa: CASVRGEERADTQYF; CDR3nt: TGTGCCAGCGTACGGGGGGAGGAGCGGGCAGATACGCAGTATTTT
j_gene: TRBJ2-3; d_gene: TRBD1; abundance: once; v_gene: TRBV2; CDR3aa: CASRRARGQGYSADTQYF; CDR3nt: TGTGCCAGCAGGAGGGCCCGTGGACAGGGCTATAGTGCAGATACGCAGTATTTT
j_gene: TRBJ1-2; d_gene: TRBD1; abundance: once; v_gene: TRBV29-1; CDR3aa: CSVQTGEHYGYTF; CDR3nt: TGCAGCGTACAAACAGGGGAACACTATGGCTACACCTTC
j_gene: TRBJ2-1; d_gene: -; abundance: -; v_gene: TRBV25-1; CDR3aa: CASSEGQLSREQFF; CDR3nt: TGTGCCAGCAGTGAAGGACAGTTAAGTAGGGAGCAGTTCTTC
j_gene: TRBJ1-5; d_gene: TRBD1; abundance: -; v_gene: TRBV7-9; CDR3aa: CASSLGDRGADQPQHF; CDR3nt: TGTGCCAGCAGCTTAGGGGACAGGGGGGCCGATCAGCCCCAGCATTTT
j_gene: TRBJ2-1; d_gene: -; abundance: -; v_gene: TRBV6-5; CDR3aa: CASSRGNEQFF; CDR3nt: TGTGCCAGCAGTAGGGGGAATGAGCAGTTCTTC
j_gene: TRBJ2-3; d_gene: TRBD2; abundance: -; v_gene: TRBV5-1; CDR3aa: CASSLNIGLAGGPHTDTQYF; CDR3nt: TGCGCCAGCAGCTTAAACATCGGACTAGCGGGAGGCCCACACACAGATACGCAGTATTTT
j_gene: TRBJ2-7; d_gene: TRBD1; abundance: -; v_gene: TRBV28; CDR3aa: CASSLGTGITYEQYF; CDR3nt: TGTGCCAGCAGTTTAGGGACAGGGATCACCTACGAGCAGTACTTC
j_gene: TRBJ1-1; d_gene: -; abundance: -; v_gene: TRBV5-4; CDR3aa: CASRDSIQGFSEAFF; CDR3nt: TGTGCCAGCAGAGACTCTATACAGGGATTCAGTGAAGCTTTCTTT
j_gene: TRBJ2-6; d_gene: -; abundance: -; v_gene: TRBV9; CDR3aa: CASSLLPGTPGTGANVLTF; CDR3nt: TGTGCCAGCAGCCTTCTCCCCGGGACACCCGGGACTGGGGCCAACGTCCTGACTTTC
j_gene: TRBJ2-2; d_gene: TRBD2; abundance: -; v_gene: TRBV7-3; CDR3aa: CASSASGEYTGELFF; CDR3nt: TGTGCCAGCAGCGCTAGCGGCGAATACACCGGGGAGCTGTTTTTT
j_gene: TRBJ2-5; d_gene: TRBD2; abundance: -; v_gene: TRBV5-6; CDR3aa: CASSQGLAGGQETQYF; CDR3nt: TGTGCCAGCAGCCAGGGACTAGCGGGAGGTCAAGAGACCCAGTACTTC
j_gene: TRBJ2-7; d_gene: TRBD2; abundance: -; v_gene: TRBV7-9; CDR3aa: CASSSRTSQREQYF; CDR3nt: TGTGCCAGCAGCTCCCGGACTAGCCAACGCGAGCAGTACTTC
j_gene: TRBJ1-1; d_gene: TRBD1; abundance: -; v_gene: TRBV5-1; CDR3aa: CASSTGQGMNTEAFF; CDR3nt: TGCGCCAGCAGCACCGGACAGGGAATGAACACTGAAGCTTTCTTT
j_gene: TRBJ2-7; d_gene: TRBD1; abundance: few; v_gene: TRBV11-2; CDR3aa: CASSLEAGTDYEQYF; CDR3nt: TGTGCCAGCAGCTTAGAAGCCGGGACAGACTACGAGCAGTACTTC
j_gene: TRBJ2-1; d_gene: -; abundance: once; v_gene: TRBV6-1; CDR3aa: CASRSPQLTYNEQFF; CDR3nt: TGTGCCAGCAGATCTCCTCAGTTGACCTACAATGAGCAGTTCTTC
j_gene: TRBJ1-5; d_gene: -; abundance: -; v_gene: TRBV28; CDR3aa: CASSTPSGIAYGPQHF; CDR3nt: TGTGCCAGCAGTACTCCATCGGGGATCGCCTACGGTCCCCAGCATTTT
j_gene: TRBJ1-1; d_gene: -; abundance: -; v_gene: TRBV28; CDR3aa: CASYTGQGGNVEAFF; CDR3nt: TGTGCCAGCTATACGGGCCAGGGAGGTAATGTTGAAGCTTTCTTT
j_gene: TRBJ1-1; d_gene: TRBD1; abundance: -; v_gene: TRBV19; CDR3aa: CATAYRQGSTEAFF; CDR3nt: TGTGCCACCGCATATCGACAGGGTTCCACTGAAGCTTTCTTT
j_gene: TRBJ2-1; d_gene: -; abundance: -; v_gene: TRBV4-1; CDR3aa: CASSQLDMGLSRNEQFF; CDR3nt: TGCGCCAGCAGCCAACTGGATATGGGACTGTCTAGAAATGAGCAGTTCTTC
j_gene: TRBJ1-4; d_gene: -; abundance: -; v_gene: TRBV6-1; CDR3aa: CASSGPGGNEKLFF; CDR3nt: TGTGCCAGCAGTGGTCCGGGGGGCAATGAAAAACTGTTTTTT
j_gene: TRBJ2-1; d_gene: TRBD2; abundance: -; v_gene: TRBV10-3; CDR3aa: CAISELAGEAEQFF; CDR3nt: TGTGCCATCAGTGAACTAGCGGGAGAGGCTGAGCAGTTCTTC
j_gene: TRBJ2-1; d_gene: -; abundance: once; v_gene: TRBV7-2; CDR3aa: CASSFNNEQFF; CDR3nt: TGTGCCAGCAGCTTTAACAATGAGCAGTTCTTC
j_gene: TRBJ1-4; d_gene: -; abundance: few; v_gene: TRBV21-1; CDR3aa: CASSTERLGVSEKLFF; CDR3nt: TGTGCCAGCAGCACTGAAAGATTAGGGGTCTCTGAAAAACTGTTTTTT
j_gene: TRBJ1-1; d_gene: TRBD1; abundance: -; v_gene: TRBV6-1; CDR3aa: CASRTGLNTEAFF; CDR3nt: TGTGCCAGTAGGACAGGGTTGAACACTGAAGCTTTCTTT
j_gene: TRBJ1-6; d_gene: -; abundance: -; v_gene: TRBV6-5; CDR3aa: CASSYSAGLGSPLHF; CDR3nt: TGTGCCAGCAGTTACTCCGCAGGCCTTGGGTCACCCCTCCACTTT
j_gene: TRBJ2-7; d_gene: TRBD1; abundance: -; v_gene: TRBV6-6; CDR3aa: CASTQGQGHYEQYF; CDR3nt: TGTGCCAGCACTCAAGGACAGGGGCACTACGAGCAGTACTTC
j_gene: TRBJ2-1; d_gene: -; abundance: few; v_gene: TRBV10-1; CDR3aa: CASSEGLASYNEQFF; CDR3nt: TGCGCCAGCAGTGAGGGGCTGGCTTCCTACAATGAGCAGTTCTTC
j_gene: TRBJ2-7; d_gene: TRBD1; abundance: -; v_gene: TRBV5-1; CDR3aa: CASSPDRVSYEQYF; CDR3nt: TGCGCCAGCAGCCCGGACAGGGTCTCCTACGAGCAGTACTTC
j_gene: TRBJ2-5; d_gene: TRBD2; abundance: -; v_gene: TRBV9; CDR3aa: CASSVEGLAGEGETQYF; CDR3nt: TGTGCCAGCAGCGTAGAAGGTTTAGCGGGCGAGGGGGAGACCCAGTACTTC
j_gene: TRBJ2-7; d_gene: -; abundance: -; v_gene: TRBV15; CDR3aa: CATSRDLEISYEQYF; CDR3nt: TGTGCCACCAGCAGAGACCTGGAGATCTCTTACGAGCAGTACTTC
j_gene: TRBJ1-4; d_gene: -; abundance: -; v_gene: TRBV5-1; CDR3aa: CASSLFGATNEKLFF; CDR3nt: TGCGCCAGCAGCTTGTTCGGTGCAACTAATGAAAAACTGTTTTTT
j_gene: TRBJ2-2; d_gene: TRBD2; abundance: -; v_gene: TRBV13; CDR3aa: CASSELANSGELFF; CDR3nt: TGTGCCAGCAGCGAACTAGCGAACTCCGGGGAGCTGTTTTTT